The 11 T cell receptor beta chains in this list originate from one sample, sequenced in a study of T-cell memory formation after mild COVID-19. Using its own MiXCR run on the 5' RACE reads, TCRdb lists one record per CDR3 protein. The data contain roughly 200,000 distinct CDR3 sequences, around 20% of them singletons. The sequenced material came from PBMCs or a T cell subset sorted from them (not recorded which). The receptors originated from an adult woman who had mild COVID-19 (a few samples of this study predate the infection). Cell type and time point are not known.

Only a few counts were recorded for this clonotype. The CDR3 loop reads CASSNLAGGRQETQYF. CDR3 in DNA: TGTGCCAGCAGCAATCTAGCGGGAGGGCGACAAGAGACCCAGTACTTC. The chain couples TRBV7-2 to TRBJ2-5; 12 bases fit TRBD2. After removal of 5 bases from V and 2 bases from J, the junction contained 6 bases not matched to a gene. Germline CDR1 reads SGHTA; CDR2 reads FQGNSA. This CDR3 comprises 16 residues.

Ten or more counts support this clonotype. The V gene is TRBV7-6, the J gene TRBJ1-3; D gene ambiguous. V was shortened by 0 bases and J by 8 bases, with 17 bases between the two germline ends. CDR3 length: 16 amino acids. Germline-derived CDR1 and CDR2 are SGHVS and FNYEAQ. The CDR3 loop is CASSLARQVGGDTIYF. For the CDR3, the DNA is TGTGCCAGCAGCTTAGCGCGTCAGGTCGGAGGTGACACCATATATTTT.

The chain uses TRBV6-1 and TRBJ1-1, with D perhaps TRBD1 (5 bases). From germline, CDR1 is MNHNS and CDR2 SASEGT. This CDR3 has 13 residues. Trimming took off 3 bases at V and 8 bases at J, with 13 bases between the two ends. The CDR3 DNA is TGTGCCAGCAGTGACCCGGGACGGTTGGAAGCTTTCTTT. Encoded protein: CASSDPGRLEAFF.

The gene calls are TRBV6-2 or TRBV6-3 and TRBJ2-7; TRBD1 agrees at 7 bases. The V segment lost 6 bases and the J segment 3 bases; nucleotides outside the gene matches: 2. This CDR3 is 12 amino acids long. From germline, CDR1 is MNHEY and CDR2 SVGEGT. The CDR3 loop is CASRTGNYEQYF. CDR3 bases: TGTGCCAGCAGGACAGGGAACTACGAGCAGTACTTC.

The chain links TRBV6-2 or TRBV6-3 to TRBJ1-2; D possibly corresponds to TRBD1 (6 bases). Germline V gives CDR1 MNHEY, CDR2 SVGEGT. The germline V and J ends were trimmed by 0 bases and 1 base, with 12 bases remaining between them. This CDR3 region has 16 residues. CDR3 nucleotide sequence: TGTGCCAGCAGTTACTCGTTGCAACAGGGTAACTATGGCTACACCTTC. Its translation is CASSYSLQQGNYGYTF.

The chain recombines TRBV27 with TRBJ2-3; 7 bases match TRBD1. V shed 6 bases and J 6 bases; nucleotides not matched to a gene: 9. Germline V gene lookup returns CDR1 MNHEY and CDR2 SMNVEV (reference sequence). The CDR3 totals 14 residues. CDR3: CASRRLGTADTQYF. The CDR3 nucleotides read TGTGCCAGCAGACGCCTAGGGACAGCGGATACGCAGTATTTT.

The chain links TRBV12-3 or TRBV12-4 to TRBJ2-1, with D uncertain. Trimming removed 6 bases from V and 4 bases from J, with 10 bases in between. The CDR3 is 13 residues long. The CDR3 DNA is TGTGCCAGCAGCCCCCCCAAGTACAATGAGCAGTTCTTC. It translates to CASSPPKYNEQFF.

This clonotype occurred a few times. This chain links TRBV20-1 with TRBJ2-5; 9 bases match TRBD2. This CDR3 contains 15 residues. Germline V lookup: CDR1 DFQATT, CDR2 SNEGSKA (reference sequence). The J segment lost 2 bases and the V segment lost 6 bases, leaving 10 bases of the junction unmatched. CDR3 protein: CSAALAGSWQETQYF. CDR3 nucleotide sequence: TGCAGTGCCGCGCTAGCGGGATCGTGGCAAGAGACCCAGTACTTC.

J is TRBJ1-2 and V is TRBV18; D is uncertain. CDR3 length: 15 amino acids. Germline CDR1 KGHSH, CDR2 LQKENI. V was cut by 2 bases and J by 4 bases, with 14 bases left in between. The CDR3 DNA follows: TGTGCCAGCTCACCAGGCGCCAGCCCTGGCTATGGCTACACCTTC. Protein: CASSPGASPGYGYTF.

This clonotype has more than one count but fewer than ten. The chain couples TRBV12-3 or TRBV12-4 to TRBJ1-2; D might be TRBD1 (6 bases). The CDR3 extends over 13 amino acids. Trimming took off 6 bases at V and 3 bases at J, with 11 bases between the two ends. The DNA for the CDR3 is TGTGCCAGCAGAAATCCAGGGGACTATGGCTACACCTTC. Its protein product is CASRNPGDYGYTF.

J is TRBJ2-3 and V is TRBV7-2; TRBD2 agrees at 11 bases. The germline V gene encodes CDR1 SGHTA and CDR2 FQGNSA. Losses at the gene ends were 0 bases for V and 5 bases for J; bases not matched to a gene: 7. The CDR3 loop spans 17 amino acids. In DNA, the CDR3 is TGTGCCAGCAGCTTAGCAAGGACTAGCGGGTGGCAAGATACGCAGTATTTT. It translates to CASSLARTSGWQDTQYF.